A selection of T cell receptor beta chains follows, all from one sample in a study of shared clonotypes between healthy human individuals. Clones were sequenced by immunoSEQ multiplex PCR, and TCRdb holds only the in-frame ones, with some missing. The sample shows about 1 million clones, roughly 80% of them seen only once. Sequenced material: memory CD4+ T cells sorted from blood. The source is a man aged 18 to 29 in good health. Each CDR3 is given with its conserved first and last residue. Fields, in order: J gene, V gene, clone size, D gene, CDR3 length, CDR3 protein, CDR3 DNA. The D gene is left open where the match is weak. A row's size may be missing; if present it is once, few, many or a size class.

>TRBJ2-2|TRBV27|NA|NA|16
CASSLATAGYTGELFF
TGTGCCAGCAGTTTAGCGACTGCTGGATACACCGGGGAGCTGTTTTTT
>TRBJ2-1|TRBV19|NA|NA|14
CASKAGDNHNEQFF
TGTGCCAGTAAGGCGGGGGACAACCACAATGAGCAGTTCTTC
>TRBJ2-1|TRBV4-3|NA|TRBD2|17
CASSQDPAGASYNEQFF
TGCGCCAGCAGCCAAGATCCAGCGGGAGCGTCCTACAATGAGCAGTTCTTC
>TRBJ1-2|TRBV5-1|few|TRBD1|13
CASSFQGADGYTF
TGCGCCAGCAGCTTCCAGGGGGCTGACGGCTACACCTTC
>TRBJ2-5|TRBV19|NA|NA|14
CASSIDQGRETQYF
TGTGCCAGTAGTATAGACCAGGGGCGGGAGACCCAGTACTTC
>TRBJ2-2|TRBV7-2|NA|NA|13
CASSKPPGHELFF
TGTGCCAGCAGCAAACCGCCGGGCCACGAGCTGTTTTTT
>TRBJ1-1|TRBV5-1|NA|TRBD1|16
CASSLASGTGNTEAFF
TGCGCCAGCAGCTTGGCAAGTGGGACAGGGAACACTGAAGCTTTCTTT
>TRBJ2-5|TRBV29-1|NA|TRBD2|15
CSVEFSGRATETQYF
TGCAGCGTTGAATTTAGCGGGAGGGCCACAGAGACCCAGTACTTC
>TRBJ1-1|TRBV18|NA|NA|14
CASSPDGGRTEAFF
TGTGCCAGCTCACCTGATGGGGGGAGGACTGAAGCTTTCTTT
>TRBJ2-7|TRBV14|NA|NA|15
CASSQGVGRIYEQYF
TGTGCCAGCAGCCAAGGGGTCGGCCGGATCTACGAGCAGTACTTC
>TRBJ1-2|TRBV2|NA|NA|16
CASSDPGTESSYGYTF
TGTGCCAGCAGTGATCCCGGGACCGAGAGCTCTTATGGCTACACCTTC
>TRBJ2-1|TRBV5-4|NA|TRBD2|16
CASSWASGSSYNEQFF
TGTGCCAGCAGCTGGGCTAGCGGGTCCTCCTACAATGAGCAGTTCTTC
>TRBJ2-7|TRBV7-2|NA|TRBD2|17
CASSPAGSSGTSYEQYF
TGTGCCAGCAGCCCCGCAGGGAGTAGCGGGACCTCCTACGAGCAGTACTTC
>TRBJ1-2|TRBV30|NA|NA|12
CAWSGDNYGYTF
TGTGCCTGGAGTGGAGATAACTATGGCTACACCTTC
>TRBJ2-1|TRBV7-2|few|NA|12
CASSLRVASLVF
TGTGCCAGCAGCTTAAGGGTGGCTAGTCTAGTCTTC
>TRBJ2-7|TRBV2|medium-sized|NA|15
CASSPMLARGYEQYF
TGTGCCAGCAGCCCGATGCTAGCTCGGGGGTACGAGCAGTACTTC
>TRBJ2-2|TRBV30|NA|NA|14
CAWSGAPNTGELFF
TGTGCCTGGAGTGGGGCGCCGAACACCGGGGAGCTGTTTTTT
>TRBJ2-5|TRBV7-9|few|NA|17
CASSQQRPAWAIETQYF
TGTGCCAGCAGTCAACAACGTCCGGCATGGGCGATAGAGACCCAGTACTTC
>TRBJ1-4|TRBV23-1|NA|TRBD1|17
CASSQPGQYFRGEKLFF
TGCGCCAGCAGTCAACCGGGACAGTATTTCCGAGGTGAAAAACTGTTTTTT
>TRBJ2-7|TRBV18|NA|NA|14
CASSPPQGRNEQYF
TGTGCCAGCTCACCACCCCAGGGTCGCAACGAGCAGTACTTC
>TRBJ2-2|TRBV7-3|NA|TRBD1|17
CASSLGPGQGNTGELFF
TGTGCCAGCAGCTTAGGACCGGGACAGGGTAACACCGGGGAGCTGTTTTTT
>TRBJ1-5|TRBV6-1|many|NA|13
CASRETQGGPQHF
TGTGCCAGCAGGGAGACCCAAGGTGGGCCCCAGCATTTT
>TRBJ1-2|TRBV10-3|NA|NA|14
CAINQRGTNYGYTF
TGTGCCATCAACCAACGGGGTACTAACTATGGCTACACCTTC
>TRBJ1-5|TRBV28|few|TRBD1|16
CASNLSGTGTIRPQHF
TGTGCCAGTAACTTGTCCGGGACAGGTACAATCCGGCCCCAGCATTTT
>TRBJ2-1|TRBV7-6|once|TRBD2|21
CASSLAPTSGSFYGSDNEQFF
TGTGCCAGCAGCTTAGCTCCGACTAGCGGGAGTTTTTACGGTTCTGACAATGAGCAGTTCTTC
>TRBJ2-3|TRBV7-3|NA|NA|13
CASSPGGLDTQYF
TGTGCCAGCAGCCCCGGGGGGCTAGATACGCAGTATTTT
>TRBJ1-1|TRBV28|few|TRBD1|14
CASGQGADYTEAFF
TGTGCCAGCGGGCAGGGGGCGGACTACACTGAAGCTTTCTTT
>TRBJ1-3|TRBV5-4|once|NA|16
CASSSKKGSSGNTIYF
TGTGCCAGCAGCTCTAAGAAGGGGAGCTCTGGAAACACCATATATTTT
>TRBJ1-6|TRBV6-1|NA|NA|17
CASSEAAGGYRNSPLHF
TGTGCCAGCAGTGAAGCTGCGGGAGGCTATCGGAATTCACCCCTCCACTTT
>TRBJ2-1|TRBV7-9|NA|TRBD1|18
CASSSPIRGQLIGNEQFF
TGTGCCAGCAGCTCGCCGATTAGGGGGCAGCTTATCGGCAATGAGCAGTTCTTC
>TRBJ2-1|TRBV28|NA|NA|12
CASSLAEYEQFF
TGTGCCAGCAGTTTGGCGGAGTATGAGCAGTTCTTC
>TRBJ1-1|TRBV10-1|NA|NA|13
CASSSYKESEAFF
TGCGCCAGCAGCTCTTATAAGGAGTCTGAAGCTTTCTTT